This T cell receptor beta chain was captured by sequencing in a study of cytomegalovirus exposure and HLA in healthy donors. The PCR ran on 60 Vbeta and 13 Jbeta primers. The table came from immunoSEQ multiplex PCR; TCRdb's copy has only in-frame clones and leaves some out. The data hold roughly 100,000 clones, with approximately 80% observed a single time. The receptor was isolated from a man aged 30 to 39 in good health and CMV-seronegative. Sequenced material: PBMCs.

The CDR3 reads CASSGRLITDTQYF. Written as DNA, the CDR3 is TGCGCCAGCAGCGGTCGACTCATCACAGATACGCAGTATTTT. The V call is TRBV5-1, the J call TRBJ2-3; D remains unclear. Germline V CDR1 and CDR2: SGHRS, YFSETQ. V dropped 4 bases and J dropped 2 bases, with 11 bases sitting between them. The CDR3 contains 14 residues.